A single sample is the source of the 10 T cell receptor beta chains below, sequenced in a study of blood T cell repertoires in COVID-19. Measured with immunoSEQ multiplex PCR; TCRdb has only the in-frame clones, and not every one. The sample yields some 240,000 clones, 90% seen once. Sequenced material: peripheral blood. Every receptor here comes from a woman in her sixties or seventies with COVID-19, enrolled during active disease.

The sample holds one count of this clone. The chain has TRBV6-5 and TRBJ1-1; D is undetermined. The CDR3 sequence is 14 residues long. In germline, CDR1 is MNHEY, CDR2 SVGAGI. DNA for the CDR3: TGTGCTTCACAACAGCGGCGGTCGAACACTGAAGCTTTCTTT. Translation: CASQQRRSNTEAFF.

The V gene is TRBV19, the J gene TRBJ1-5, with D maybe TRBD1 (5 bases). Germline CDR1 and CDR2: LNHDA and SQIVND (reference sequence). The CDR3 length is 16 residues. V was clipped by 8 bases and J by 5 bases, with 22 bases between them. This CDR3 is CASQIQGRPTDQPQHF. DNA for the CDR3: TGTGCCAGTCAGATCCAGGGAAGGCCGACTGATCAGCCCCAGCATTTT.

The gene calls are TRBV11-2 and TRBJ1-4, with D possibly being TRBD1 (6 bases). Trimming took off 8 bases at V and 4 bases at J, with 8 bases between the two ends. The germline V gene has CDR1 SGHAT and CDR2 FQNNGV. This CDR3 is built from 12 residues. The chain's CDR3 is CASRGHNEKLFF. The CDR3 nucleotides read TGTGCCAGCCGGGGACATAATGAAAAACTGTTTTTT.

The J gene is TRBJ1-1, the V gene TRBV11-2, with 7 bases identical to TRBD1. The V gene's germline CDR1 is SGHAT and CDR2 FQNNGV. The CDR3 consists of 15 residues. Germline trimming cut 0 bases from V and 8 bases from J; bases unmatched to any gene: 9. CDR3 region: CASSLDRRGPWEAFF. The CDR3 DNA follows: TGTGCCAGCAGCTTAGATCGGAGGGGGCCGTGGGAAGCTTTCTTT.

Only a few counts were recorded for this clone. The DNA of the CDR3 is TGTGCCAGCTCACCGTCGACATCAAACACTGAAGCTTTCTTT. Protein: CASSPSTSNTEAFF. The rearrangement joins TRBV18 to TRBJ1-1; no clear D gene. The germline V gene encodes CDR1 KGHSH and CDR2 LQKENI. V lost 3 bases to trimming and J lost 2 bases, with 10 bases between them. This CDR3 has 14 residues.

The DNA for the CDR3 is TGCAGCGGAAGGGGGGGCAACGGCTACACCTTC. Its translation is CSGRGGNGYTF. The rearrangement links TRBV29-1 to TRBJ1-2, with a tentative D call TRBD1 (6 bases). The V gene's germline CDR1 is SQVTM and CDR2 ANQGSEA. Trimming took off 7 bases at V and 8 bases at J, with 14 bases between the two ends. The CDR3 has 11 residues.

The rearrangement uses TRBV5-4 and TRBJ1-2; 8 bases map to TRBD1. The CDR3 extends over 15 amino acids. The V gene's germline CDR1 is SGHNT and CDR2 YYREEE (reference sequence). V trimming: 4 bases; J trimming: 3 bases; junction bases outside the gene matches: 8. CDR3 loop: CASSRRTTGDYGYTF. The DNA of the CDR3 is TGTGCCAGCAGCCGCCGAACGACAGGGGACTATGGCTACACCTTC.

CDR3 in amino acids: CASSHYLLSNYGYTF. The CDR3 coding sequence is TGTGCCAGCAGCCACTACTTACTCTCTAACTATGGCTACACCTTC. V gene TRBV11-2 combines with J gene TRBJ1-2; no clear D gene. The CDR3 extends over 15 amino acids. Trimming pared 5 bases from V and 0 bases from J, leaving 13 bases between. Germline V gene sequence: CDR1 SGHAT, CDR2 FQNNGV.

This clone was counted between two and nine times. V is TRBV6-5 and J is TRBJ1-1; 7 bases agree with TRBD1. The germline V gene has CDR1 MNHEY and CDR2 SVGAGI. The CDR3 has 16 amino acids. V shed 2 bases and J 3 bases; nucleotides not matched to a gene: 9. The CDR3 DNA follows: TGTGCCAGCAGTTACGGATTTACAGGGGTGCACACTGAAGCTTTCTTT. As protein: CASSYGFTGVHTEAFF.

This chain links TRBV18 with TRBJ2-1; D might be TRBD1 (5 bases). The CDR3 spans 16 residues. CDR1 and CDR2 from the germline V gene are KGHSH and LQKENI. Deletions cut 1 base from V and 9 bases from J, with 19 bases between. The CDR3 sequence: CASSPLSPGSSGEQFF. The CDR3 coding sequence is TGTGCCAGCTCACCACTTTCCCCAGGGTCCTCGGGTGAGCAGTTCTTC.